The 12 T cell receptor beta chains below were found in one sample sequenced in a study of cytomegalovirus exposure and HLA in healthy donors. Primers included in the PCR were 60 Vbeta and 13 Jbeta primers. The assay was immunoSEQ multiplex PCR, and TCRdb's table has in-frame clones only and misses some. The sample has roughly 110,000 clones, roughly 70% seen once; the top ten hold around 15%. The sequencing input was PBMCs. The receptor source for this set is a middle-aged woman in good health and CMV-seropositive.

This rearrangement joins TRBV7-3 to TRBJ2-1; D not resolved. The length of the CDR3 is 12 residues. Looked up from germline, CDR1 is SGHTA and CDR2 is FQGTGA. The ends were cut back, 2 bases at V and 5 bases at J, with 4 bases in the middle. Here the CDR3 reads CASSLQDNEQFF. The CDR3 DNA is TGTGCCAGCAGCTTACAGGACAATGAGCAGTTCTTC.

This chain connects TRBV7-8 to TRBJ1-2, with a weak D call TRBD1 (5 bases). CDR1 and CDR2 (germline): SGHVS, FQNEAQ. The CDR3 is 15 residues long. Trimming shortened V by 5 bases and J by 2 bases, and 15 bases separated the two germline ends. The CDR3 nucleotides read TGTGCCAGCAGCCCTGATGCAGGGCCGAACTATGGCTACACCTTC. Its translation: CASSPDAGPNYGYTF.

V is TRBV30 and J is TRBJ2-7, with D perhaps TRBD1 (5 bases). V was shortened by 1 base and J by 6 bases, with 10 bases between the two germline ends. Germline loops: CDR1 GTSNPN, CDR2 SVGIG (reference sequence). CDR3 size: 12 residues. CDR3 amino acids: CAWSARVLEQYF. CDR3 coding DNA: TGTGCCTGGAGTGCCAGGGTCCTCGAGCAGTACTTC.

This clone was observed a few times. The chain recombines TRBV2 with TRBJ1-5; 7 nucleotides line up with TRBD1. Germline V gene lookup returns CDR1 SNHLY and CDR2 FYNNEI. With V trimmed by 3 bases and J by 4 bases, 3 bases remained unmatched. The CDR3 consists of 14 residues. The CDR3 nucleotides read TGTGCCAGCAGTGAGGGACAGCGGAATCAGCCCCAGCATTTT. Protein: CASSEGQRNQPQHF.

This clone was detected once. The chain carries TRBV6-6 and TRBJ2-5; maybe TRBD2 (6 bases). Trimming stripped 6 bases from V and 5 bases from J, with 7 bases between. The CDR3 runs to 11 residues. Germline CDR1 reads MNHNY; CDR2 reads SVGAGI (reference sequence). As DNA, the CDR3 is TGTGCCAGCAGCCGGGGGGAGACCCAGTACTTC. It specifies CASSRGETQYF.

V usage is TRBV2 and J usage is TRBJ1-4, with D unclear. Germline-derived CDR1 and CDR2 are SNHLY and FYNNEI. This CDR3 contains 13 residues. V lost 3 bases and J 10 bases, leaving 12 bases between the germline ends. The CDR3 coding sequence is TGTGCCAGCAGTGACTCCTTTACGGGAAAACTGTTTTTT. Protein sequence: CASSDSFTGKLFF.

The chain links TRBV5-1 to TRBJ2-2; 15 nucleotides line up with TRBD2. This CDR3 has 17 amino acids. Per the germline V gene, CDR1 is SGHRS and CDR2 is YFSETQ. With 4 bases clipped from V and 4 bases from J, the junction kept 5 bases outside the gene matches. CDR3 sequence (DNA): TGCGCCAGCAGCAAGGGACTAGCGGGGGGCCTCACCGGGGAGCTGTTTTTT. Encoded protein: CASSKGLAGGLTGELFF. The complete variable domain, with remaining parts taken from reference TRBV5-1 and TRBJ2-2, reads KAGVTQTPRYLIKTRGQQVTLSCSPISGHRSVSWYQQTPGQGLQFLFEYFSETQRNKGNFPGRFSGRQFSNSRSEMNVSTLELGDSALYLCASSKGLAGGLTGELFFGEGSRLTVL.

The chain combines TRBV14 with TRBJ1-3, with 8 bases matching TRBD1. Unmatched junction bases numbered 10, after V lost 3 bases and J lost 3 bases. CDR1 SGHDN and CDR2 FVKESK come from the germline V gene. The CDR3 is 17 residues long. The CDR3 nucleotides are TGTGCCAGCAGCCACCGCTCAGGGGGCTATCGTGGAAACACCATATATTTT. Encoded protein: CASSHRSGGYRGNTIYF. Full variable domain (rest looked up from reference TRBV14 and TRBJ1-3): EAGVTQFPSHSVIEKGQTVTLRCDPISGHDNLYWYRRVMGKEIKFLLHFVKESKQDESGMPNNRFLAERTGGTYSTLKVQPAELEDSGVYFCASSHRSGGYRGNTIYFGEGSWLTVV.

V and J are TRBV5-4 and TRBJ1-2; maybe TRBD1 (5 bases). Germline V CDR1 and CDR2: SGHNT, YYREEE (reference sequence). This CDR3 is 13 amino acids long. Trimming took 4 bases from V and 8 from J, leaving 15 bases between them. CDR3 residues: CASSTDSLSGYTF. The CDR3 coding sequence is TGTGCCAGCAGCACCGACAGTTTGAGCGGCTACACCTTC. The entire variable domain, with the rest obtained from reference TRBV5-4 and TRBJ1-2, is as follows: ETGVTQSPTHLIKTRGQQVTLRCSSQSGHNTVSWYQQALGQGPQFIFQYYREEENGRGNFPPRFSGLQFPNYSSELNVNALELDDSALYLCASSTDSLSGYTFGSGTRLTVV.

The rearrangement joins TRBV6-5 to TRBJ1-6; 8 positions agree with TRBD1. J lost 10 bases, V lost 2 bases, and 7 bases had no gene match. CDR1 MNHEY and CDR2 SVGAGI come from the germline V gene. The CDR3 sequence is 15 residues long. CDR3 sequence reads: CASSYEGRGRSPLHF. CDR3 DNA: TGTGCCAGCAGTTACGAGGGCAGGGGGCGATCACCCCTCCACTTT.

V usage is TRBV2 and J usage is TRBJ1-2, with a tentative D call TRBD1 (5 bases). This CDR3 is built from 12 residues. Germline CDR1 SNHLY, CDR2 FYNNEI. V gave up 7 bases and J gave up 5 bases, with 11 bases separating them. The chain's CDR3 is CASTTAHYGYTF. CDR3 DNA sequence: TGTGCCAGCACGACAGCGCATTATGGCTACACCTTC.

This sequence joins TRBV7-2 and TRBJ1-5, with 7 bases lining up with TRBD1. The germline V gene has CDR1 SGHTA and CDR2 FQGNSA. The CDR3 sequence is 16 residues long. With V trimmed by 5 bases and J by 1 base, 8 bases remained unmatched. In DNA form, the CDR3 reads TGTGCCAGCAGCCCACTTGGGACAGACAGCAATCAGCCCCAGCATTTT. Translating gives CASSPLGTDSNQPQHF.